This T cell receptor beta chain came from a study of blood T cell repertoires in COVID-19. Study information: Italy, Spain and the United States were the sources of the convalescent and acute COVID-19 samples.

Germline V gives CDR1 GTSNPN, CDR2 SVGIG (reference sequence). J lost 3 bases, V lost 3 bases, and 10 bases had no gene match. This CDR3 has 16 amino acids. Sequencing was performed with immunoSEQ multiplex PCR; in TCRdb, only in-frame clones are kept and a portion is missing. The profile shows roughly 250,000 clones, 75% to 90% of them singletons. This chain joins TRBV30 and TRBJ2-2, with 7 bases lining up with TRBD1. This receptor was obtained from a man aged 55-75 years who had recovered from COVID-19. Sequences were obtained from peripheral blood. The CDR3 DNA reads as TGTGCCTGGAGCGGCGCCGAGGGGGCGTACACCGGGGAGCTGTTTTTT. It translates to CAWSGAEGAYTGELFF.